One sample yielded the 17 T cell receptor beta chains listed below, sequenced in a study of shared clonotypes between healthy human individuals. Sequenced by immunoSEQ multiplex PCR; TCRdb stores in-frame clones only, minus some. Of a few million clones in the sample, around nine tenths were seen once. Sequencing used naive CD4+ T cells sorted from blood. Documented subset: CD45RA+ positively selected. The receptors come from a man in his late teens or twenties in good health.

The chain carries TRBV27 and TRBJ1-1, with D uncertain. Germline CDR1 MNHEY, CDR2 SMNVEV (reference sequence). CDR3 length: 14 residues. With 5 bases removed from V and 1 base from J, the gap between germline ends came to 11 bases. CDR3 region: CASSPAPGNTEAFF. CDR3 in DNA: TGTGCCAGCAGTCCGGCCCCAGGGAACACTGAAGCTTTCTTT.

This clone was recorded a few times. This specimen includes other DNA sequences encoding the same CDR3. CDR3 nucleotide sequence: TGCAGCGTTGTCGGGACAGGTAACACTGAAGCTTTCTTT. Its protein is CSVVGTGNTEAFF. The chain carries TRBV29-1 and TRBJ1-1; TRBD1 aligns across 8 bases. The CDR3 has 13 residues. CDR1 and CDR2 (germline): SQVTM, ANQGSEA. V shed 4 bases, J shed 2 bases, and the junction held 3 bases outside the gene matches.

This clone was observed a single time. V is TRBV19 and J is TRBJ2-1; TRBD2 matches at 7 bases. Germline V CDR1 and CDR2: LNHDA, SQIVND (reference sequence). The CDR3 runs 16 residues. V trimming: 5 bases; J trimming: 4 bases; junction bases outside the gene matches: 11. Here the CDR3 DNA reads TGTGCCAGTAGTGGTGGATTACTAGCGAATTACAATGAGCAGTTCTTC. Protein: CASSGGLLANYNEQFF.

The chain has TRBV5-1 and TRBJ1-5, with a weak D call TRBD1 (6 bases). Germline assignment: CDR1 SGHRS and CDR2 YFSETQ. Between the trimmed V and J ends, which lost 2 bases and 7 bases, there was a span of 13 bases. This CDR3 has 14 residues. DNA for the CDR3: TGCGCCAGCAGCTTTGGGGGGCCCGGGCAGCCCCAGCATTTT. Translation: CASSFGGPGQPQHF.

The CDR3 spells CASSPSGGLGLGSYEQYF. CDR3 in DNA: TGTGCCAGCAGCCCCTCCGGAGGACTAGGATTGGGCTCCTACGAGCAGTACTTC. The rearrangement links TRBV9 to TRBJ2-7; 7 bases are shared with TRBD2. Germline lookup yields CDR1 SGDLS and CDR2 YYNGEE. V lost 4 bases to trimming and J lost 0 bases; unmatched junction nucleotides: 16. The CDR3 length is 18 residues.

This clone was counted between two and nine times. CDR3 bases: TGCGCCAGCAGCCAAGATTGGGACAGCTACAATGAGCAGTTCTTC. Translated, it gives CASSQDWDSYNEQFF. V is TRBV4-3 and J is TRBJ2-1, with TRBD1 identical over 7 bases. CDR1 and CDR2 (germline): LGHNA, YSLEER. The CDR3 contains 15 residues. The J segment lost 3 bases and the V segment lost 0 bases, leaving 2 bases of the junction unmatched.

This chain joins TRBV10-3 and TRBJ2-1; TRBD2 aligns across 8 bases. This CDR3 has 15 residues. J gave up 2 bases and V 5 bases, and 5 bases lay outside the gene matches. The germline CDR1 and CDR2 sequences are ENHRY and SYGVKD. In DNA, the CDR3 is TGTGCCATCAGTAAACTAGCGGAGGCCTACAATGAGCAGTTCTTC. This codes for CAISKLAEAYNEQFF.

The chain is built from TRBV10-2 and TRBJ2-7; 12 nucleotides line up with TRBD2. The CDR3 length is 17 residues. The junction had 5 bases not matched to a gene; V was cut back by 2 bases and J by 0 bases. CDR1 is WSHSY, CDR2 SAAADI, per germline. The CDR3 is CASSEPWGLAGSYEQYF. The CDR3 coding sequence is TGCGCCAGCAGTGAGCCATGGGGACTAGCGGGCTCCTACGAGCAGTACTTC.

The DNA of the CDR3 is TGTGCCAGTAGTACCGACCACGCCGGGGAGCTGTTTTTT. It encodes CASSTDHAGELFF. The chain recombines TRBV19 with TRBJ2-2, with D unresolved. V was trimmed by 4 bases and J by 6 bases, leaving 9 bases between them. This CDR3 contains 13 residues. CDR1 LNHDA and CDR2 SQIVND come from the germline V gene (reference sequence).

The rearrangement joins TRBV30 to TRBJ2-7; 11 bases map to TRBD2. V lost 2 bases, J lost 0 bases, and 12 bases stayed unmatched. Germline CDR1 is GTSNPN and CDR2 is SVGIG (reference sequence). CDR3 length: 18 amino acids. The CDR3 spells CAWSPLASGRPSSYEQYF. CDR3 bases: TGTGCCTGGAGTCCCCTCGCTAGCGGGAGGCCCAGCTCCTACGAGCAGTACTTC.

The chain has TRBV5-8 and TRBJ1-4; no firm D call. Trimming pared 5 bases from V and 4 bases from J, leaving 12 bases between. The CDR3 sequence is 14 residues long. Germline-derived CDR1 and CDR2 are SGHTS and YDEGEE. DNA for the CDR3: TGTGCCAGCAGTGCTTACGGTCTTAATGAAAAACTGTTTTTT. Translating it yields CASSAYGLNEKLFF.

This clone was detected only once. The rearrangement links TRBV9 to TRBJ2-2; D unresolved. The germline V gene has CDR1 SGDLS and CDR2 YYNGEE. V gave up 0 bases and J gave up 0 bases, with 6 bases separating them. The CDR3 consists of 15 residues. The CDR3, as DNA: TGTGCCAGCAGCGTAGGGGTAGCGAACACCGGGGAGCTGTTTTTT. This translates into CASSVGVANTGELFF.

This chain uses TRBV30 with TRBJ1-2; D call uncertain. The CDR3 is 13 residues long. Trimming shortened V by 2 bases and J by 0 bases, and 7 bases separated the two germline ends. Germline V CDR1 and CDR2: GTSNPN, SVGIG (reference sequence). The CDR3 DNA is TGTGCCTGGAGTCTGACAACTAACTATGGCTACACCTTC. This gives the protein CAWSLTTNYGYTF.

V is TRBV7-9 and J is TRBJ1-3; D gene ambiguous. The V and J ends lost 8 bases and 2 bases respectively, with 16 bases between them. Germline V CDR1 and CDR2: SEHNR, FQNEAQ (reference sequence). The CDR3 sequence is 15 residues long. CDR3 nucleotide sequence: TGTGCCAGCCCACCGAAGGACCAACCTGGAAACACCATATATTTT. This codes for CASPPKDQPGNTIYF. Drawing the rest from reference TRBV7-9 and TRBJ1-3, the complete variable domain is DTGVSQNPRHKITKRGQNVTFRCDPISEHNRLYWYRQTLGQGPEFLTYFQNEAQLEKSRLLSDRFSAERPKGSFSTLEIQRTEQGDSAMYLCASPPKDQPGNTIYFGEGSWLTVV.

The rearrangement uses TRBV2 and TRBJ1-1; 9 bases agree with TRBD1. Germline assignment: CDR1 SNHLY and CDR2 FYNNEI. V was pared by 6 bases and J by 11 bases, with 4 bases of the junction left unmatched. This CDR3 comprises 11 residues. For the CDR3, the DNA is TGTGCCAGCAGAGGGACAGGGCCCGCTTTCTTT. It translates to CASRGTGPAFF.

This rearrangement joins TRBV28 to TRBJ2-7; TRBD1 is a possible D gene (6 bases). The germline V gene has CDR1 MDHEN and CDR2 SYDVKM. V lost 5 bases and J 4 bases, leaving 9 bases between the germline ends. The CDR3 sequence is 12 residues long. The CDR3 spells CASSTDSYEQYF. The CDR3, as DNA: TGTGCCAGCAGTACGGACAGTTACGAGCAGTACTTC.

Points on this clone: This specimen includes other DNA sequences encoding the same CDR3. This chain uses TRBV5-6 with TRBJ1-1; D ambiguous. Trimming removed 0 bases at V and 4 bases at J, with 1 base between. This CDR3 contains 11 residues. CDR1 and CDR2 (germline): SGHDT, YYEEEE. In DNA form, the CDR3 reads TGTGCCAGCAGCTTGGGCACTGAAGCTTTCTTT. It yields the protein CASSLGTEAFF.